This T cell receptor (beta chain) was retrieved from a study of shared clonotypes between healthy human individuals. Points from the study as a whole: Clonotypes shared by all four sorted-subset donors had higher generation probabilities than non-shared clonotypes. Only blood was sampled; tissue repertoires likely differ.

With regard to this clone: Its antigen is still unknown.

The CDR3 has 13 amino acids. Trimming took 1 base from V and 3 from J, leaving 9 bases between them. Germline V lookup: CDR1 GTSNPN, CDR2 SVGIG (reference sequence). TCRdb's table, derived via immunoSEQ multiplex PCR, lists solely in-frame clones and lacks some. The repertoire consists of over 2 million clones, with 85% to 95% occurring once and the leading ten covering 0.13%. The V gene is TRBV30, the J gene TRBJ1-1; D gene ambiguous. The TCR comes from a young man in good health. Material: naive CD4+ T cells sorted from blood. Subset here: CD45RA+ positively selected. The CDR3 bases are TGTGCCTGGAGTGGAGAGCTTGACACTGAAGCTTTCTTT. It is translated as CAWSGELDTEAFF.